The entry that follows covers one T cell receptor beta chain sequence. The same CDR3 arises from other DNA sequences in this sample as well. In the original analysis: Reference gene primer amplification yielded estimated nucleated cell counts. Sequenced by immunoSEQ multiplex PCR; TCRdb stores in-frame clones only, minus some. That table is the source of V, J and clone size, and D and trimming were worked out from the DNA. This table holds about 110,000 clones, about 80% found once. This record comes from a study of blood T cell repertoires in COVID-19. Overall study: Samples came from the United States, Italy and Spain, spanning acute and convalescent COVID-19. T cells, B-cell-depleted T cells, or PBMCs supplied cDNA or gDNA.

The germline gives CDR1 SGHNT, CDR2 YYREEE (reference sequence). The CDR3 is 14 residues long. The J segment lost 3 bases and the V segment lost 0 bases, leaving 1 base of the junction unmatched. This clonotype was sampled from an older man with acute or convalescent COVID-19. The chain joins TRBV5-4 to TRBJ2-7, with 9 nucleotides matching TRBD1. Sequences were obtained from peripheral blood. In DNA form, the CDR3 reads TGTGCCAGCAGCTTGGAGACAGGGGGCTACGAGCAGTACTTC. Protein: CASSLETGGYEQYF.